These 20 T cell receptor beta chains came from one sample sequenced in a study of blood T cell repertoires in COVID-19. TCRdb's copy holds only in-frame clones and misses some; the assay was immunoSEQ multiplex PCR. Of about 300,000 clones in the sample, about 85% were seen once. Sequencing was performed on peripheral blood. These receptors came from a man between 18 and 35 years old with active or convalescent COVID-19.

The J gene is TRBJ2-2, the V gene TRBV5-1, with 9 bases identical to TRBD1. The CDR3 spans 16 residues. V lost 4 bases, J lost 3 bases, and 7 bases stayed unmatched. Per the germline V gene, CDR1 is SGHRS and CDR2 is YFSETQ. The CDR3 DNA is TGCGCCAGCAGCACAACAGGGGGCAGTTACACCGGGGAGCTGTTTTTT. Translated, it gives CASSTTGGSYTGELFF.

V usage is TRBV3-1 (or the pseudogene TRBV3-2) and J usage is TRBJ2-2; D possibly corresponds to TRBD2 (6 bases). The CDR3 spans 13 residues. V shed 4 bases and J shed 7 bases, with 10 bases lying between them. Germline assignment: CDR1 LGHDT and CDR2 YNNKEL (reference sequence). CDR3 loop: CASSRRVDGELFF. CDR3 coding DNA: TGTGCCAGCAGCCGGAGGGTGGACGGGGAGCTGTTTTTT.

The rearrangement joins TRBV27 to TRBJ1-5; no definite D call. Trimming took 8 bases from V and 2 from J, leaving 13 bases between them. Germline lookup yields CDR1 MNHEY and CDR2 SMNVEV (reference sequence). The length of the CDR3 is 14 residues. CDR3 DNA sequence: TGTGCCAGCTACTGTCCGGGTGGCAATCAGCCCCAGCATTTT. Its protein is CASYCPGGNQPQHF.

The V gene is TRBV4-2, the J gene TRBJ2-1, with 7 bases lining up with TRBD2. Germline V lookup: CDR1 LGHNA, CDR2 YNFKEQ. The CDR3 runs to 16 residues. The V segment lost 2 bases and the J segment 8 bases; nucleotides outside the gene matches: 12. The DNA of the CDR3 is TGTGCCAGCAGCCAACGAGCGGGAAGTTATCCGGATGAGCAGTTCTTC. Amino acid sequence: CASSQRAGSYPDEQFF.

V is TRBV19 and J is TRBJ1-2; D gene ambiguous. Germline loops: CDR1 LNHDA, CDR2 SQIVND (reference sequence). The V gene lost 7 bases and the J gene lost 0 bases, with 6 bases spanning the gap. This CDR3 spans 12 amino acids. This CDR3 is CASKAANYGYTF. The CDR3 region has the DNA TGTGCCAGTAAGGCGGCTAACTATGGCTACACCTTC.

There are a few counts of this clone. The V call is TRBV10-3, the J call TRBJ1-1, with D uncertain. From germline, CDR1 is ENHRY and CDR2 SYGVKD. Between the trimmed V and J ends, which lost 4 bases and 4 bases, there was a span of 7 bases. There are 12 residues in the CDR3. The CDR3 sequence is CAISAPRTEAFF. DNA of the CDR3: TGTGCCATCAGTGCCCCCCGCACTGAAGCTTTCTTT.

This rearrangement joins TRBV6-2 or TRBV6-3 to TRBJ2-3; D is unclear. The CDR3 is made up of 15 amino acids. Germline V gene data show CDR1 as MNHEY and CDR2 as SVGEGT. V was cut by 2 bases and J by 2 bases, with 11 bases left in between. CDR3 nucleotide sequence: TGTGCCAGCAGTTACGTCCCCGACAACACAGATACGCAGTATTTT. Its translation: CASSYVPDNTDTQYF.

The CDR3 reads CASSYRQGRNEKLFF. CDR3 nucleotides: TGTGCCAGCAGCTACCGACAGGGGCGAAATGAAAAACTGTTTTTT. J is TRBJ1-4 and V is TRBV11-2; 8 nucleotides match TRBD1. Germline CDR1 is SGHAT and CDR2 is FQNNGV. The junction had 6 bases not matched to a gene; V was cut back by 4 bases and J by 5 bases. The CDR3 consists of 15 residues.

The rearrangement uses TRBV18 and TRBJ2-1, with 9 bases aligning to TRBD2. This CDR3 is built from 15 residues. J was trimmed by 4 bases and V by 8 bases; bases with no gene match: 9. Germline CDR1 and CDR2: KGHSH and LQKENI. The CDR3 bases are TGTGCCAGCCTCCCCCGGCGGGAGGGGTACAATGAGCAGTTCTTC. This encodes CASLPRREGYNEQFF. Supplemented by reference TRBV18 and TRBJ2-1, the full variable domain reads NAGVMQNPRHLVRRRGQEARLRCSPMKGHSHVYWYRQLPEEGLKFMVYLQKENIIDESGMPKERFSAEFPKEGPSILRIQQVVRGDSAAYFCASLPRREGYNEQFFGPGTRLTVL.

V and J are TRBV6-6 and TRBJ1-5; no definite D call. This CDR3 spans 14 amino acids. The V end was cut by 2 bases, the J end by 1 base, with 6 bases between. CDR1 is MNHNY, CDR2 SVGAGI, per germline (reference sequence). CDR3 coding DNA: TGTGCCAGCAGTTACCGGGAGAGCAATCAGCCCCAGCATTTT. Protein sequence: CASSYRESNQPQHF.

This rearrangement joins TRBV7-2 to TRBJ1-5, with unresolved D. Germline V CDR1 and CDR2: SGHTA, FQGNSA. The ends were cut back, 4 bases at V and 7 bases at J, with 14 bases in the middle. CDR3 length equals 14 residues. CDR3 bases: TGTGCCAGCAGCTCTAGCCAGGTGGGACAGCCCCAGCATTTT. Translation: CASSSSQVGQPQHF.

J is TRBJ1-2 and V is TRBV7-9, with TRBD1 matching over 8 bases. Germline assignment: CDR1 SEHNR and CDR2 FQNEAQ (reference sequence). This CDR3 is 16 amino acids long. Trimming took 5 bases from V and 3 from J; bases not matched to a gene: 11. CDR3 DNA: TGTGCCAGCAGCCCCACGACAGGGGATTATCACTATGGCTACACCTTC. It translates to CASSPTTGDYHYGYTF.

This clone was seen a handful of times. The chain employs TRBV5-1 and TRBJ2-2; possibly TRBD1 for D (6 bases). The CDR3 is made up of 13 amino acids. Germline CDR1 is SGHRS and CDR2 is YFSETQ. V dropped 5 bases and J dropped 5 bases, with 10 bases sitting between them. CDR3 protein: CASSIQGTGELFF. CDR3 sequence (DNA): TGCGCCAGCAGTATACAGGGAACCGGGGAGCTGTTTTTT.

This sequence joins TRBV6-5 and TRBJ2-1; D might be TRBD1 (5 bases). There are 14 residues in the CDR3. Trimming removed 7 bases at V and 7 bases at J, with 17 bases between. The germline gives CDR1 MNHEY, CDR2 SVGAGI. CDR3 amino acids: CASMRDSTLNEQFF. Written as DNA, the CDR3 is TGTGCCAGCATGAGAGACAGTACTTTAAATGAGCAGTTCTTC.

This clone was observed a handful of times. The chain recombines TRBV19 with TRBJ1-1; D call uncertain. Germline V gene lookup returns CDR1 LNHDA and CDR2 SQIVND (reference sequence). CDR3 length: 13 amino acids. Trimming stripped 3 bases from V and 0 bases from J, with 5 bases between. CDR3 loop: CASSMTMNTEAFF. The CDR3 DNA reads as TGTGCCAGTAGTATGACAATGAACACTGAAGCTTTCTTT.

This sequence joins TRBV28 and TRBJ2-7; 8 positions match TRBD1. V was pared by 2 bases and J by 6 bases, with 6 bases of the junction left unmatched. Looked up from germline, CDR1 is MDHEN and CDR2 is SYDVKM. CDR3 length: 14 residues. CDR3 residues: CASSLVQGAGEQYF. DNA of the CDR3: TGTGCCAGCAGTTTAGTTCAGGGGGCCGGCGAGCAGTACTTC.

The chain uses TRBV5-4 and TRBJ2-3; 7 bases match TRBD2. This CDR3 has 16 amino acids. The germline V gene encodes CDR1 SGHNT and CDR2 YYREEE (reference sequence). With 4 bases clipped from V and 4 bases from J, the junction kept 12 bases outside the gene matches. This CDR3 is CASSVQPREGPDTQYF. CDR3 sequence (DNA): TGTGCCAGCAGCGTACAGCCTAGGGAGGGGCCAGATACGCAGTATTTT.

CDR3 nucleotides: TGCGCCAGCAGCTTGGGAATAAGGACTAGCGGGAGTGGTGAGCAGTTCTTC. Protein sequence: CASSLGIRTSGSGEQFF. This chain uses TRBV5-1 with TRBJ2-1; TRBD2 aligns across 13 bases. The CDR3 is made up of 17 amino acids. Germline CDR1 SGHRS, CDR2 YFSETQ. V lost 0 bases to trimming and J lost 9 bases; unmatched junction nucleotides: 9.

The chain uses TRBV7-9 and TRBJ2-7; D gene ambiguous. The germline V and J ends were trimmed by 5 bases and 4 bases, with 12 bases remaining between them. The CDR3 contains 13 residues. CDR1 and CDR2 (germline): SEHNR, FQNEAQ (reference sequence). The CDR3 region is CASSPRLQYEQYF. CDR3 coding DNA: TGTGCCAGCAGCCCCAGGCTTCAGTACGAGCAGTACTTC.

The CDR3 loop reads CASSLGLGTGEQFF. The CDR3 DNA is TGTGCCAGCAGCTTAGGCCTGGGGACAGGCGAGCAGTTCTTC. The chain recombines TRBV7-2 with TRBJ2-1, with 8 bases aligning to TRBD1. This CDR3 is built from 14 residues. Germline lookup yields CDR1 SGHTA and CDR2 FQGNSA. The junction had 6 bases not matched to a gene; V was cut back by 1 base and J by 10 bases.